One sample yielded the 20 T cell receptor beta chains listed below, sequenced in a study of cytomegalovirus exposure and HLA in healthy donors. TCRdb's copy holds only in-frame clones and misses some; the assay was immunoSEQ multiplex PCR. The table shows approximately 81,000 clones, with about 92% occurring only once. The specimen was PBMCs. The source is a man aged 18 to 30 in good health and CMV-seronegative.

CDR3 loop: CASSVRGGTSGRAESTDTQYF. The CDR3 coding sequence is TGTGCCAGCAGCGTAAGAGGAGGGACTAGCGGGAGGGCTGAGAGCACAGATACGCAGTATTTT. This chain connects TRBV9 to TRBJ2-3, with 16 bases fitting TRBD2. V lost 1 base and J lost 0; bases outside the gene matches: 11. This CDR3 has 21 residues. Germline values: CDR1 SGDLS, CDR2 YYNGEE.

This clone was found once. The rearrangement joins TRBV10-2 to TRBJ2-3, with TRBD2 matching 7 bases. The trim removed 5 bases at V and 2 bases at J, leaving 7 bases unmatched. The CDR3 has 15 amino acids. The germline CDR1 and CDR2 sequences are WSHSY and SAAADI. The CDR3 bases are TGCGCCAGCAGTTGGACTAGGGGATACACAGATACGCAGTATTTT. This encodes CASSWTRGYTDTQYF.

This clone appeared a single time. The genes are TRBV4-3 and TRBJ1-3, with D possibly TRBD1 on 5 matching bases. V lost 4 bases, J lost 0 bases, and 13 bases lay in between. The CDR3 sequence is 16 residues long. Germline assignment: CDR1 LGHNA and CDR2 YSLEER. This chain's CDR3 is CASSLSGASSGNTIYF. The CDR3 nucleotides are TGCGCCAGCAGCCTTAGCGGGGCCAGCTCTGGAAACACCATATATTTT.

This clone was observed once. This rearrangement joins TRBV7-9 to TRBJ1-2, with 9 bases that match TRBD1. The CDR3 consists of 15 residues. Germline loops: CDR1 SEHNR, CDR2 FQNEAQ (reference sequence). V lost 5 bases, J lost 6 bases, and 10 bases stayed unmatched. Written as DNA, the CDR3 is TGTGCCAGCAGCCAAACTCGGGACAGGGTAGATGGCTACACCTTC. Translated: CASSQTRDRVDGYTF.

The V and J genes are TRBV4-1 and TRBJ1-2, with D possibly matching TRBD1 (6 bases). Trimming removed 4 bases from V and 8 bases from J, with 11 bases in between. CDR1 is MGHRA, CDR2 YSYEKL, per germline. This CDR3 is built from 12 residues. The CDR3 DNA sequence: TGCGCCAGCAGCCCTCCACAGGGAGGCTACACCTTC. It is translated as CASSPPQGGYTF.

The chain's CDR3 is CASSRELGLAGLLAKNIQYF. CDR3 DNA sequence: TGTGCCAGCAGCCGCGAATTAGGACTAGCGGGGCTACTAGCCAAAAACATTCAGTACTTC. This chain links TRBV11-3 with TRBJ2-4; 12 nucleotides align to TRBD2. Trimming at V came to 5 bases and at J to 0 bases, leaving 14 bases not matched to a gene. Germline CDR1 and CDR2: SGHNT and YENEEA. There are 20 residues in the CDR3.

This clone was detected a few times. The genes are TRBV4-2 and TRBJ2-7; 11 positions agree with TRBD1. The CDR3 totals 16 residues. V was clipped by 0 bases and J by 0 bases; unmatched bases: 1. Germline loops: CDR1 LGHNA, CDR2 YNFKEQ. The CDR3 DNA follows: TGTGCCAGCAGCCAAGATGGGACAGGGGGCTCCTACGAGCAGTACTTC. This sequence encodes CASSQDGTGGSYEQYF.

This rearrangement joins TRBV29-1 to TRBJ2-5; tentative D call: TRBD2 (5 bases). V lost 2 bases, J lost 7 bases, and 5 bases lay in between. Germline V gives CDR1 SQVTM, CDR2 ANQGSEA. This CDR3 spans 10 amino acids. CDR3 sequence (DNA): TGCAGCGTTGAACGGGGGACCCAGTACTTC. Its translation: CSVERGTQYF.

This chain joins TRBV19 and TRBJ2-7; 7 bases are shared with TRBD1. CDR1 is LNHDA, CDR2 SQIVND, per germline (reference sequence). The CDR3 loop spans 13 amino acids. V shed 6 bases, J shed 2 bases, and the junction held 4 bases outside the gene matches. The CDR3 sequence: CASRRTGPYEQYF. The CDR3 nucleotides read TGTGCCAGTAGAAGGACAGGTCCCTACGAGCAGTACTTC.

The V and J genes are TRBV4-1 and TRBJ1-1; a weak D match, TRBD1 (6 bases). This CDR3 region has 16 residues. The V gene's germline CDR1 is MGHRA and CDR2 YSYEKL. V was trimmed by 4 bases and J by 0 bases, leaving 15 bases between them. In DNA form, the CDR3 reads TGCGCCAGCAGCCCTCGGGACACAATGGTGAACACTGAAGCTTTCTTT. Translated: CASSPRDTMVNTEAFF.

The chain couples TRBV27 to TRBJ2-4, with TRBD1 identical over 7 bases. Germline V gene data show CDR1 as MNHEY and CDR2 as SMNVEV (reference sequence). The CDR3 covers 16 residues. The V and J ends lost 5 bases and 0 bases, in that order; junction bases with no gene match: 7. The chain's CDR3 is CASSPRDRLAKNIQYF. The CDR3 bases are TGTGCCAGCAGTCCGAGGGACAGACTAGCCAAAAACATTCAGTACTTC.

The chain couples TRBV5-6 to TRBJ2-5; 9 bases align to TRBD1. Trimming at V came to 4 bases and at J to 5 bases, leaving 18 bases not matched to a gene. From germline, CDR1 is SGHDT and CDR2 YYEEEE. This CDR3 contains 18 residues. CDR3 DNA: TGTGCCAGCAGCCCGGTCCCGGGACAGGGCCTCGGTTGGGAGACCCAGTACTTC. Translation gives CASSPVPGQGLGWETQYF. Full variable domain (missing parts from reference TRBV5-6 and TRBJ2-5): DAGVTQSPTHLIKTRGQQVTLRCSPKSGHDTVSWYQQALGQGPQFIFQYYEEEERQRGNFPDRFSGHQFPNYSSELNVNALLLGDSALYLCASSPVPGQGLGWETQYFGPGTRLLVL.

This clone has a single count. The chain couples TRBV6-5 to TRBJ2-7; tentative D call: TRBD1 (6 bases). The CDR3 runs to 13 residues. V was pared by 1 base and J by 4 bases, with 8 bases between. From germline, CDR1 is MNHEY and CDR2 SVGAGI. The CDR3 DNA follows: TGTGCCAGCAGTTACTGGACAGAATACGAGCAGTACTTC. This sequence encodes CASSYWTEYEQYF.

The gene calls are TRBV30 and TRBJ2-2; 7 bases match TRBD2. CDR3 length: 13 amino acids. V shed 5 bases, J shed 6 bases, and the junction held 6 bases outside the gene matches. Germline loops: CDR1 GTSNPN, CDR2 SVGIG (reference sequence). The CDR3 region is CAWSRRGAGELFF. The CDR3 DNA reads TGTGCCTGGTCCCGCCGGGGGGCCGGGGAGCTGTTTTTT.

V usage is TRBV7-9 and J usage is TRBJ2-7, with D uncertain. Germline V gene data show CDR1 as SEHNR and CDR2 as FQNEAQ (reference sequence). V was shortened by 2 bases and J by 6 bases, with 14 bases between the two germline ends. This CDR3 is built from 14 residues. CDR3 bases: TGTGCCAGCAGCTTACCTCCCTTTTTTGTCGAGCAGTACTTC. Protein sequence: CASSLPPFFVEQYF.

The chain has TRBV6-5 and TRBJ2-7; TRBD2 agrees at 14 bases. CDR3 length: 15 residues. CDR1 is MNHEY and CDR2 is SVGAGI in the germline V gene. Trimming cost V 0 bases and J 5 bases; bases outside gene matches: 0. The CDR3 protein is CASSYSGLAGDEQYF. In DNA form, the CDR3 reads TGTGCCAGCAGTTACTCGGGACTAGCGGGAGACGAGCAGTACTTC.

CDR3 DNA: TGTGCCACCACCCCAGGCAGGGTTGCAACTAATGAAAAACTGTTTTTT. It encodes CATTPGRVATNEKLFF. V is TRBV15 and J is TRBJ1-4; perhaps TRBD1 as D (5 bases). Germline V gene sequence: CDR1 LNHNV, CDR2 YYDKDF (reference sequence). With 7 bases removed from V and 0 bases from J, the gap between germline ends came to 15 bases. The CDR3 covers 16 residues.

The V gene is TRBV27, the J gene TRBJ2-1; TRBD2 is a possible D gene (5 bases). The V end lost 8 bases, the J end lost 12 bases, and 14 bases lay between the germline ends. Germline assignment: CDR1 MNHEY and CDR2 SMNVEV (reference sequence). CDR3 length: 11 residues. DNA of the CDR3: TGTGCCAGCGCCTCGATGGGGAGGCAGTTCTTC. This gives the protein CASASMGRQFF.

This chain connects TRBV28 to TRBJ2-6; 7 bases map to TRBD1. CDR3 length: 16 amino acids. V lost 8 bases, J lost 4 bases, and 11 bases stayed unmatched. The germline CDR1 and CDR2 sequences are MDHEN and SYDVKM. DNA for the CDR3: TGTGCCAGCCACCTGGGACAGAGTGCAGGGGCCAACGTCCTGACTTTC. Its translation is CASHLGQSAGANVLTF.

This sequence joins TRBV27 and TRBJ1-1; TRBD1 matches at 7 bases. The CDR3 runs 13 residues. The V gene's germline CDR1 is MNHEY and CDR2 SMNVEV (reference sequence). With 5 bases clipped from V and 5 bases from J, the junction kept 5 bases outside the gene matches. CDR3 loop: CASSQGVRTEAFF. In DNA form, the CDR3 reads TGTGCCAGCAGTCAGGGGGTTAGGACTGAAGCTTTCTTT.